These 15 T cell receptor beta chains came from one sample sequenced in a study of tissue T cells after allogeneic stem cell transplantation. Assay: immunoSEQ multiplex PCR; the TCRdb copy retains only in-frame clones and omits some. This sample yields 2,500 to 3,500 clones, of which 45% to 60% are seen a single time; around 35% belongs to the top ten. Time point denoted: mouse harvest day 14 after allogeneic transplant. Mouse grafts combined 10^7 T-cell-depleted bone marrow cells with 10^6 splenic CD5+ T cells. Specimen: lymph node tissue. The receptor source for this set is a female BALB/c mouse given C57BL/6 T cells with graft-versus-host disease after an allogeneic hematopoietic cell transplant.

About this clone: The listed genes are named as in mouse. The CDR3 sequence is CASSLRNTEVFF. CDR3 bases read: TGTGCAAGCAGCTTACGGAACACAGAAGTCTTC. This sequence joins TRBV16 and TRBJ1-1; D is uncertain. The read ends 1 residue early relative to the CDR3; the germline J gene fills the gap. Germline-derived CDR1 and CDR2 are SGHSA and FRNQAP. V lost 2 bases and J 1 base, leaving 2 bases between the germline ends. The CDR3 loop spans 12 amino acids.

Details on this clone: Gene names and germline match the mouse. The covered CDR3 bases are TGTGCCAGCAGTCTTGGGGGGGGTCCATATGAACAGTAC. The encoded protein is CASSLGGGPYEQY. The full CDR3 reads CASSLGGGPYEQYF. The V and J genes are TRBV24 and TRBJ2-7; 8 nucleotides agree with TRBD2. The read stops 1 residue short of the end of the CDR3; the missing end is completed from the germline J gene. This CDR3 region has 14 residues. After removal of 3 bases from V and 4 bases from J, the junction contained 5 bases not matched to a gene. Germline V gives CDR1 KGHTA, CDR2 FRNEEI.

In the case of this clone: Gene names follow the mouse nomenclature. The sequenced part of the CDR3 DNA is TGTGCAAGCAGCTTAGAACAAACAGAAGTCTTC. It specifies CASSLEQTEVF. In full, the CDR3 reads CASSLEQTEVFF. This sequence joins TRBV16 and TRBJ1-1, with no clear D. The CDR3 goes on 1 residue after the read ends, and that part is filled in from the germline J gene. This CDR3 is built from 12 residues. CDR1 and CDR2 from the germline V gene are SGHSA and FRNQAP. V lost 0 bases and J lost 5, with 4 bases in between.

With respect to this clone: The gene names here belong to mouse. Read coverage stops 1 residue before the CDR3 terminus; the germline J gene supplies the remainder. V gene TRBV16 combines with J gene TRBJ1-1; the D gene is possibly TRBD1 (6 bases). The CDR3 has 14 residues. CDR1 and CDR2 (germline): SGHSA, FRNQAP. Trimming stripped 4 bases from V and 4 bases from J, with 13 bases between. CDR3 protein: CASSSYREVTEVFF. The CDR3 bases that were read are TGTGCAAGCAGCTCCTACAGGGAGGTCACAGAAGTCTTC.

A word on this clone: Mouse gene names apply. The read terminates 1 residue before the CDR3 end, so the remaining end is supplied by the germline J gene. J is TRBJ2-2 and V is TRBV26; 7 positions agree with TRBD1. The CDR3 runs 15 residues. V lost 0 bases to trimming and J lost 2 bases; unmatched junction nucleotides: 0. Looked up from germline, CDR1 is KGHPV and CDR2 is FQNQEV (reference sequence). The sequenced CDR3 bases are TGTGCCAGCAGTCTGTCGACAGGGAACACCGGGCAGCTCTAC. Its translation is CASSLSTGNTGQLY. The full CDR3 protein reads CASSLSTGNTGQLYF.

Notes on this clone: Gene names refer to mouse genes. CDR3 DNA, as far as it was read: TGTGCCAGCGGTGATGCATGGGCAGGGGGGCGGGCTGAGCAGTTC. Its translation is CASGDAWAGGRAEQF. The complete CDR3 protein is CASGDAWAGGRAEQFF. The V gene is TRBV13-2, the J gene TRBJ2-1, with D perhaps being TRBD1 or TRBD2 (7 bases each). The read is 1 residue too short to cover the CDR3 end, so that end is filled in from the germline J gene. With 0 bases removed from V and 7 bases from J, the gap between germline ends came to 17 bases. The CDR3 length is 16 residues. Germline V gene sequence: CDR1 NNHNN, CDR2 SYGAGS (reference sequence).

Turning to this clone: Genes here carry mouse names. Read data end 1 residue before the CDR3 end; the end is taken from the germline J gene. The chain combines TRBV19 with TRBJ1-2, with D perhaps TRBD1 (6 bases). The germline V gene has CDR1 FNHDT and CDR2 SITEND (reference sequence). V gave up 3 bases and J gave up 1 base, with 10 bases separating them. CDR3 length: 14 residues. The CDR3 sequence: CASSRGGVNSDYTF. The sequenced part of the CDR3 DNA is TGTGCCAGCAGTAGAGGGGGGGTAAACTCCGACTACACC.

Concerning this clone itself: Gene names denote mouse genes. Read data end 1 residue before the CDR3 end; the end is taken from the germline J gene. The genes are TRBV26 and TRBJ1-3, with TRBD1 as a possible D gene (5 bases). The V gene lost 6 bases and the J gene lost 0 bases, with 9 bases spanning the gap. This CDR3 spans 14 amino acids. The germline V gene encodes CDR1 KGHPV and CDR2 FQNQEV (reference sequence). Incomplete CDR3 DNA: TGTGCCAGCAGGCCGACAGCTTCTGGAAATACGCTCTAT. Amino acids: CASRPTASGNTLY. The whole CDR3 sequence reads CASRPTASGNTLYF.

On this clone: Germline and genes: mouse. The CDR3: CASSDRQGRNTEVFF. The sequenced part of the CDR3 DNA is TGTGCCAGCAGTGACCGACAGGGGAGGAACACAGAAGTCTTC. The chain joins TRBV13-3 to TRBJ1-1; TRBD1 matches at 8 bases. The CDR3 is cut off 1 residue early in the read; its end comes from the germline J gene. Germline assignment: CDR1 NNHDY and CDR2 SYVADS. The J segment lost 1 base and the V segment lost 2 bases, leaving 4 bases of the junction unmatched. There are 15 residues in the CDR3.

To note about this clone: Mouse gene names apply. The sequenced fragment ends 1 residue before the CDR3 boundary, so the rest is inferred from the germline J gene. The V call is TRBV3, the J call TRBJ2-5; D possibly matches TRBD1 or TRBD2 (5 bases each). Germline V gene sequence: CDR1 SNHLY, CDR2 FYNGKV (reference sequence). V gave up 5 bases and J gave up 3 bases, with 6 bases separating them. CDR3 size: 12 residues. The CDR3 spells CASSRGQDTQYF. The CDR3 bases that were read are TGTGCCAGCAGCCGGGGGCAAGACACCCAGTAC. The complete variable domain, with remaining parts taken from reference TRBV3 and TRBJ2-5, reads GPKVLQIPSHQIIDMGQMVTLNCDPVSNHLYFYWYKQILGQQMEFLVNFYNGKVMEKSKLFKDQFSVERPDGSYFTLKIQPTALEDSAVYFCASSRGQDTQYFGPGTRLLVL.

In its sample, this clone was seen a few times. Gene labels here are mouse ones. CDR3 sequence reads: CASSRTGGAYEQYF. The sequenced part of the CDR3 DNA is TGTGCCAGCAGTCGGACTGGGGGGGCATATGAACAGTAC. The gene calls are TRBV26 and TRBJ2-7; 13 nucleotides line up with TRBD2. The read is 1 residue too short to cover the CDR3 end, so that end is filled in from the germline J gene. Trimming removed 4 bases from V and 4 bases from J; junction bases left unmatched: 1. This CDR3 spans 14 amino acids. Germline CDR1 is KGHPV and CDR2 is FQNQEV (reference sequence).

As concerns this clone: Gene names are mouse gene names. Read coverage stops 1 residue before the CDR3 terminus; the germline J gene supplies the remainder. The genes are TRBV12-1 and TRBJ2-7; 12 bases fit TRBD2. The CDR3 covers 14 residues. Trimming at V came to 4 bases and at J to 7 bases, leaving 7 bases not matched to a gene. Germline V gene sequence: CDR1 SGHSN, CDR2 HYEKVE. The covered CDR3 bases are TGTGCCAGCTCCCCGGGACTGGGGGGAAGAGAACAGTAC. It is translated as CASSPGLGGREQY. The whole CDR3 protein reads CASSPGLGGREQYF.

As concerns this clone: The junction departs from germline at one end; a sequencing error may be responsible. Gene names and germline match the mouse. The sequence runs out 1 residue before the end of the CDR3; the remainder is reconstructed from the germline J gene. V usage is TRBV13-2 and J usage is TRBJ2-7, with TRBD2 identical over 7 bases. CDR3 length equals 12 residues. CDR1 and CDR2 (germline): NNHNN, SYGAGS (reference sequence). The CDR3 sequence: CASSEDWREQYF. The sequenced part of the CDR3 DNA is TGTGCCAGCAGTGAGGACTGGAGGGAACAGTAC.

A remark on this clone: Mouse germline and gene names are used. The CDR3 end is not reached by the read, which stops 1 residue before it; the germline J gene fills it in. This chain links TRBV26 with TRBJ1-1, with a weak D call TRBD1 (5 bases). Germline V gives CDR1 KGHPV, CDR2 FQNQEV (reference sequence). Trimming removed 3 bases at V and 0 bases at J, with 8 bases between. CDR3 length: 14 residues. The DNA read from the CDR3 is TGTGCCAGCAGTCTTCAGGGAGCAAACACAGAAGTCTTC. Protein: CASSLQGANTEVF. The entire CDR3 reads CASSLQGANTEVFF.

By share, this clone counts as medium-sized. Gene names follow the mouse nomenclature. The CDR3 end is not reached by the read, which stops 1 residue before it; the germline J gene fills it in. The chain combines TRBV5 with TRBJ2-5, with 9 bases lining up with TRBD2. The CDR3 is 16 residues long. Per germline, CDR1 LGHNA and CDR2 YNLKQL (reference sequence). Trimming took 0 bases from V and 2 from J; bases not matched to a gene: 3. The CDR3 region is CASSQDLGGPQDTQYF. CDR3 DNA (partial): TGTGCCAGCAGCCAAGATTTGGGGGGGCCCCAAGACACCCAGTAC.